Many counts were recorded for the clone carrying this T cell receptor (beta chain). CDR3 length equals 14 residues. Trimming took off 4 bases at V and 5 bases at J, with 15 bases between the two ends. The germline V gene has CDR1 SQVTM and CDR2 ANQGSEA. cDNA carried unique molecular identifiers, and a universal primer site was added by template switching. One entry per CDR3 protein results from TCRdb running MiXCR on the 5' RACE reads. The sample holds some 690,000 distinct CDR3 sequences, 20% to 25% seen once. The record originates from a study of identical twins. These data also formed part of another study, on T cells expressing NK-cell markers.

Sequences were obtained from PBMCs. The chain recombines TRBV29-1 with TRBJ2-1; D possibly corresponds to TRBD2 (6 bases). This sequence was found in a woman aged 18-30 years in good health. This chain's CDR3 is CSVVGGSLNNEQFF. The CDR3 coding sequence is TGCAGCGTTGTGGGAGGATCCCTAAACAATGAGCAGTTCTTC.